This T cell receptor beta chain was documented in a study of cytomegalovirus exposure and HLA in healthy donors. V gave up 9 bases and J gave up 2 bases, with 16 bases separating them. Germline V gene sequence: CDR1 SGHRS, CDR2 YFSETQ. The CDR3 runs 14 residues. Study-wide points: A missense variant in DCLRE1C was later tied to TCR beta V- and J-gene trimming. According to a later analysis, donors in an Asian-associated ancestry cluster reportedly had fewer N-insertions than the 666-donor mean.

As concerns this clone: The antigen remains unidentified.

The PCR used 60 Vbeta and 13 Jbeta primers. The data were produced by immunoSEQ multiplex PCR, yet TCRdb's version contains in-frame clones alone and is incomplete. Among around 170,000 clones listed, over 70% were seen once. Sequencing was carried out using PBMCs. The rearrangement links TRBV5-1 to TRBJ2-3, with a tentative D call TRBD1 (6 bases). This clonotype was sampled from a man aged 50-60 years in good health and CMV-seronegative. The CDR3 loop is CATKPGHLTDTQYF. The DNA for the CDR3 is TGCGCCACGAAACCGGGACACCTCACAGATACGCAGTATTTT.